A selection of T cell receptor beta chains follows, all from one sample in a study of metastatic and nonmetastatic thyroid tumors. MiXCR reprocessed the PCR reads for TCRdb. The profile shows about 3,900 clones, 30% to 45% of them singletons. The sequenced sample was tumor tissue. The origin of the receptors is a male donor with papillary thyroid cancer or a benign thyroid nodule (not recorded which). Some clones in this sample may be carry-over from other donors' samples. CDR3s include the opening cysteine and the closing phenylalanine or tryptophan.

length: 14
J: TRBJ2-6
V: TRBV6-1
CDR3: CASSPSSGANVLTF

length: 12
J: TRBJ1-1
V: TRBV6-1
CDR3: CASSGQNTEAFF

length: 12
J: TRBJ1-2
V: TRBV20-1
CDR3: CSAETRGRGYTF

length: 12
J: TRBJ2-5
V: TRBV30
CDR3: CAWSTSQETQYF

length: 16
J: TRBJ2-5
V: TRBV10-1
CDR3: CASSESGAGGAETQYF

length: 17
J: TRBJ2-2
V: TRBV11-2
CDR3: CASSRLAGGANTGELFF

length: 16
J: TRBJ2-7
V: TRBV27
CDR3: CASRHSVAGAGVEQYF

length: 11
J: TRBJ2-5
V: TRBV12-3/TRBV12-4
CDR3: CASSGGGTQYF

length: 14
J: TRBJ1-3
V: TRBV6-5
CDR3: CASSSPGQGNTIYF

length: 17
J: TRBJ2-7
V: TRBV5-1
CDR3: CASSFSPGGTQSYEQYF

length: 15
J: TRBJ1-2
V: TRBV9
CDR3: CASSFEGQGDYGYTF

length: 14
J: TRBJ1-5
V: TRBV6-1
CDR3: CASNRATSNQPQHF

length: 14
J: TRBJ2-1
V: TRBV30
CDR3: CAWDRTSWYNEQFF

length: 13
J: TRBJ1-1
V: TRBV28
CDR3: CASRAGINTEAFF

length: 15
J: TRBJ2-3
V: TRBV6-1
CDR3: CASSALAGGADTQYF

length: 14
J: TRBJ2-6
V: TRBV6-4
CDR3: CASSDNSGANVLTF

length: 16
J: TRBJ2-1
V: TRBV27
CDR3: CASKLSGTSGRSEQFF

length: 14
J: TRBJ2-1
V: TRBV6-2/TRBV6-3
CDR3: CASSFGQGLGEQFF

length: 16
J: TRBJ2-7
V: TRBV5-1
CDR3: CASSLPGTGARYEQYF

length: 16
J: TRBJ2-3
V: TRBV9
CDR3: CASSSTSGTSTDTQYF

length: 14
J: TRBJ2-1
V: TRBV2
CDR3: CASSLAAGHNEQFF

length: 16
J: TRBJ2-1
V: TRBV7-9
CDR3: CASSLGDRDYGDEQFF

length: 13
J: TRBJ1-2
V: TRBV7-9
CDR3: CASSRAFSSGYTF

length: 16
J: TRBJ2-1
V: TRBV6-1
CDR3: CASKETSGSSYNEQFF

length: 13
J: TRBJ2-7
V: TRBV12-5
CDR3: CASGFHNPYEQYF

length: 19
J: TRBJ2-2
V: TRBV19
CDR3: CASSISAAFEAGGPGELFF

length: 15
J: TRBJ2-1
V: TRBV5-1
CDR3: CASSLDSTSRNEQFF

length: 15
J: TRBJ2-3
V: TRBV10-3
CDR3: CAISEGGAVVDTQYF

length: 18
J: TRBJ1-5
V: TRBV4-2
CDR3: CASSQGTGLGNSNQPQHF

length: 14
J: TRBJ2-3
V: TRBV7-2
CDR3: CASSPGTATDTQYF

length: 13
J: TRBJ1-2
V: TRBV7-8
CDR3: CASSPDRGGGYTF

length: 15
J: TRBJ1-5
V: TRBV27
CDR3: CASRYGGGGNQPQHF

length: 20
J: TRBJ1-5
V: TRBV6-2/TRBV6-3
CDR3: CASSYSGSSPGQRSNQPQHF

length: 14
J: TRBJ1-2
V: TRBV20-1
CDR3: CSAIGTGLKYGYTF

length: 13
J: TRBJ2-7
V: TRBV20-1
CDR3: CSARGGRDYEQYF

length: 15
J: TRBJ1-1
V: TRBV28
CDR3: CASSFGSGGNTEAFF

length: 15
J: TRBJ1-6
V: TRBV7-9
CDR3: CASSLRGADNSPLHF

length: 15
J: TRBJ2-3
V: TRBV7-2
CDR3: CASSLTGGITDTQYF

length: 14
J: TRBJ2-1
V: TRBV11-2
CDR3: CASSLDPRAEGMFF

length: 14
J: TRBJ2-7
V: TRBV2
CDR3: CASSLAGATYEQYF

length: 18
J: TRBJ2-1
V: TRBV6-2/TRBV6-3
CDR3: CASSYSASGRESYNEQFF

length: 14
J: TRBJ1-5
V: TRBV6-1
CDR3: CASPGTPMNQPQHF

length: 13
J: TRBJ1-4
V: TRBV19
CDR3: CASMTGRDEKLFF

length: 15
J: TRBJ2-1
V: TRBV24-1
CDR3: CATSDQTNPYNEQFF

length: 15
J: TRBJ1-1
V: TRBV30
CDR3: CAWSESGLENTEAFF

length: 14
J: TRBJ2-7
V: TRBV10-1
CDR3: CASTQLAVGYEQYF

length: 14
J: TRBJ2-2
V: TRBV2
CDR3: CASSEVGGIGELFF